These T cell receptor beta chains were read from a single sample in a study of blood T cell repertoires in COVID-19. The method was immunoSEQ multiplex PCR; TCRdb's version includes in-frame clones alone and lacks a portion of them. The sample holds about 130,000 clones; about 92% are singletons and the top ten take 3.5% to 5%. Sample: peripheral blood. The receptors derive from a man aged 60 to 75 with COVID-19, enrolled during active disease. The CDR3 runs from the conserved cysteine through the conserved F or W. The D gene is left open where the match is weak.

v_call	j_call	d_call	cdr3_nt	cdr3_aa
TRBV7-2	TRBJ2-2	-	TGTGCCAGCAGCTTACCTAGTGGCGCCGGGGAGCTGTTTTTT	CASSLPSGAGELFF
TRBV6-6	TRBJ1-1	-	TGTGCCAGCAGTTACTCGATGCAGGGCGCTGAAGCTTTCTTT	CASSYSMQGAEAFF
TRBV9	TRBJ2-7	TRBD2	TGTGCCAGCAGCGTTAGCGGGAGGGGGGAGCAGTACTTC	CASSVSGRGEQYF
TRBV25-1	TRBJ2-3	-	TGTGCCAGCAGTTTACAGGGTTCAGATACGCAGTATTTT	CASSLQGSDTQYF
TRBV28	TRBJ2-5	-	TGTGCCAGCAGCCTGACTAGTAAGGAGACCCAGTACTTC	CASSLTSKETQYF
TRBV2	TRBJ1-1	-	TGTGCCAGCACGGCCGGGACTAACACTGAAGCTTTCTTT	CASTAGTNTEAFF
TRBV2	TRBJ2-4	-	TGTGCCAGCAGTGGACTAGCCAAAAACATTCAGTACTTC	CASSGLAKNIQYF
TRBV27	TRBJ2-7	TRBD2	TGTGCCAGCAGTCCTCTAGCGGGAGTACTCGAGCAGTACTTC	CASSPLAGVLEQYF
TRBV4-1	TRBJ2-5	TRBD2	TGCGCCAGCAGCCAAGGGGTAGCGGGAGTGAGGGAGACCCAGTACTTC	CASSQGVAGVRETQYF
TRBV7-2	TRBJ2-1	-	TGTGCCAGCAGCTTTCCTACTTGGAGAGATGAGCAGTTCTTC	CASSFPTWRDEQFF
TRBV5-6	TRBJ1-3	-	TGTGCCAGCTCCCTGGGCAGAAACACCATATATTTT	CASSLGRNTIYF